One sample yielded the 13 T cell receptor beta chains listed below, sequenced in a study of control samples from healthy donors and cancer patients. Data came from immunoSEQ multiplex PCR; TCRdb stores just in-frame clones and leaves some out. This table holds about 80,000 clones, approximately 89% found once. The sequencing input was blood. These receptors were collected from a man between 45 and 60 years old in good health.

The chain combines TRBV18 with TRBJ2-6, with D unresolved. Between the trimmed V and J ends, which lost 5 bases and 1 base, there was a span of 6 bases. Germline assignment: CDR1 KGHSH and CDR2 LQKENI. The CDR3 sequence is 14 residues long. The CDR3 loop is CASSDRSGANVLTF. The CDR3 DNA sequence: TGTGCCAGCTCAGACCGATCTGGGGCCAACGTCCTGACTTTC.

The genes are TRBV11-2 and TRBJ1-2; TRBD1 might be the D (5 bases). V was trimmed by 1 base and J by 14 bases, leaving 17 bases between them. In germline, CDR1 is SGHAT, CDR2 FQNNGV. The CDR3 is 13 residues long. The CDR3 here is CASSLVSAGPRTF. As DNA, the CDR3 is TGTGCCAGCAGCTTAGTTTCCGCAGGGCCTCGTACCTTC. Complete variable domain (other parts from reference TRBV11-2 and TRBJ1-2): EAGVAQSPRYKIIEKRQSVAFWCNPISGHATLYWYQQILGQGPKLLIQFQNNGVVDDSQLPKDRFSAERLKGVDSTLKIQPAKLEDSAVYLCASSLVSAGPRTFGSGTRLTVV.

The genes are TRBV5-5 and TRBJ2-3; no clear D. This CDR3 spans 14 amino acids. The germline gives CDR1 SGHKS, CDR2 YYEKEE (reference sequence). With 4 bases removed from V and 3 bases from J, the gap between germline ends came to 12 bases. The CDR3 DNA reads TGTGCCAGCAGCCCGTACATGGGGACAGATACGCAGTATTTT. As protein: CASSPYMGTDTQYF.

The CDR3 DNA sequence: TGTGCCAGCAGTTTACGAGGGCCAAACACTGAAGCTTTCTTT. Protein: CASSLRGPNTEAFF. The genes are TRBV27 and TRBJ1-1, with unresolved D. The germline V and J ends were trimmed by 2 bases and 2 bases, with 9 bases remaining between them. Germline V gene sequence: CDR1 MNHEY, CDR2 SMNVEV (reference sequence). This CDR3 is built from 14 residues.

The chain links TRBV5-6 to TRBJ2-3; a weak D match, TRBD2 (6 bases). Trimming left V 6 bases short and J 3 bases short, with 14 bases between. The CDR3 is made up of 14 amino acids. From germline, CDR1 is SGHDT and CDR2 YYEEEE. This CDR3 reads CASTLLRGTDTQYF. CDR3 DNA: TGTGCCAGCACCCTCTTGCGGGGAACAGATACGCAGTATTTT.

The V gene is TRBV10-3, the J gene TRBJ1-3; the D gene is possibly TRBD1 (5 bases). Germline CDR1 ENHRY, CDR2 SYGVKD. The CDR3 totals 15 residues. Trimming took off 3 bases at V and 3 bases at J, with 12 bases between the two ends. In nucleotides, the CDR3 is TGTGCCATCAGTGACAGGGAGAGGGGTGGAAACACCATATATTTT. Residues: CAISDRERGGNTIYF.

V usage is TRBV18 and J usage is TRBJ1-2; D gene uncertain. The CDR3 loop spans 16 amino acids. Germline V gives CDR1 KGHSH, CDR2 LQKENI. Trimming took off 2 bases at V and 0 bases at J, with 13 bases between the two ends. The CDR3 DNA follows: TGTGCCAGCTCACCAGTCCAGACCACGACTAACTATGGCTACACCTTC. It yields the protein CASSPVQTTTNYGYTF.

This chain links TRBV20-1 with TRBJ2-1, with no clear D. V was pared by 6 bases and J by 8 bases, with 11 bases between. Germline V gene data show CDR1 as DFQATT and CDR2 as SNEGSKA (reference sequence). This CDR3 contains 11 residues. This CDR3 reads CSAVLPDEQFF. The CDR3, as DNA: TGCAGTGCCGTCCTACCCGATGAGCAGTTCTTC.

This clone was counted a single time. The gene calls are TRBV9 and TRBJ1-2; D gene ambiguous. CDR1 is SGDLS and CDR2 is YYNGEE in the germline V gene. V lost 0 bases and J 0 bases, leaving 6 bases between the germline ends. CDR3 size: 14 residues. CDR3 DNA sequence: TGTGCCAGCAGCGTAGGACACTCTAACTATGGCTACACCTTC. Its translation is CASSVGHSNYGYTF.

The rearrangement uses TRBV7-6 and TRBJ1-1; 10 nucleotides agree with TRBD1. V lost 4 bases, J lost 1 base, and 6 bases stayed unmatched. CDR3 size: 16 residues. Germline V gene sequence: CDR1 SGHVS, CDR2 FNYEAQ. This chain's CDR3 is CASSSRQGATNTEAFF. CDR3 bases: TGTGCCAGCAGCTCCAGACAGGGGGCTACGAACACTGAAGCTTTCTTT.

This chain connects TRBV4-1 to TRBJ1-2; D is ambiguous. V was cut by 0 bases and J by 0 bases, with 8 bases left in between. Germline assignment: CDR1 MGHRA and CDR2 YSYEKL. CDR3 length: 15 residues. Here the CDR3 reads CASSQENGANYGYTF. In DNA form, the CDR3 reads TGCGCCAGCAGCCAAGAAAACGGAGCTAACTATGGCTACACCTTC.

The chain combines TRBV7-9 with TRBJ2-2, with D perhaps matching TRBD1 or TRBD2 (5 bases each). Germline CDR1 reads SEHNR; CDR2 reads FQNEAQ (reference sequence). Trimming removed 3 bases at V and 4 bases at J, with 15 bases between. The CDR3 sequence is 16 residues long. DNA of the CDR3: TGTGCCAGCAGCTTGGGGACCACCATTAGCACCGGGGAGCTGTTTTTT. This sequence encodes CASSLGTTISTGELFF.

This chain joins TRBV29-1 and TRBJ2-1; D call uncertain. The V and J ends lost 7 bases and 6 bases respectively, with 22 bases between them. The CDR3 consists of 15 residues. The germline CDR1 and CDR2 sequences are SQVTM and ANQGSEA. The CDR3 DNA is TGCAGCGCCTCAAGTGGGGTTGAAAGAATCAATGAGCAGTTCTTC. Its protein is CSASSGVERINEQFF.